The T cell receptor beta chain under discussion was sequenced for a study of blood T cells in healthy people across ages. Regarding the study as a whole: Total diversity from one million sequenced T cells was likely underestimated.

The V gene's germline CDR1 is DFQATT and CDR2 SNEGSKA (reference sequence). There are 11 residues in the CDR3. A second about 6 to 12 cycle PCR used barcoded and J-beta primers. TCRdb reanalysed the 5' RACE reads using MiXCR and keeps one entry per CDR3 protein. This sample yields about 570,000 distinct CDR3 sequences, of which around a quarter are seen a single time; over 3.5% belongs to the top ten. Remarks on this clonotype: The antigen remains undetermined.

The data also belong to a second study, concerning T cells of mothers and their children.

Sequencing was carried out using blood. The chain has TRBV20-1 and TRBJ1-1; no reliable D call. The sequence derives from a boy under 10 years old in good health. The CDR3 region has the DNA TGCAGCATTGACAAAAACACTGAAGCTTTCTTT. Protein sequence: CSIDKNTEAFF.